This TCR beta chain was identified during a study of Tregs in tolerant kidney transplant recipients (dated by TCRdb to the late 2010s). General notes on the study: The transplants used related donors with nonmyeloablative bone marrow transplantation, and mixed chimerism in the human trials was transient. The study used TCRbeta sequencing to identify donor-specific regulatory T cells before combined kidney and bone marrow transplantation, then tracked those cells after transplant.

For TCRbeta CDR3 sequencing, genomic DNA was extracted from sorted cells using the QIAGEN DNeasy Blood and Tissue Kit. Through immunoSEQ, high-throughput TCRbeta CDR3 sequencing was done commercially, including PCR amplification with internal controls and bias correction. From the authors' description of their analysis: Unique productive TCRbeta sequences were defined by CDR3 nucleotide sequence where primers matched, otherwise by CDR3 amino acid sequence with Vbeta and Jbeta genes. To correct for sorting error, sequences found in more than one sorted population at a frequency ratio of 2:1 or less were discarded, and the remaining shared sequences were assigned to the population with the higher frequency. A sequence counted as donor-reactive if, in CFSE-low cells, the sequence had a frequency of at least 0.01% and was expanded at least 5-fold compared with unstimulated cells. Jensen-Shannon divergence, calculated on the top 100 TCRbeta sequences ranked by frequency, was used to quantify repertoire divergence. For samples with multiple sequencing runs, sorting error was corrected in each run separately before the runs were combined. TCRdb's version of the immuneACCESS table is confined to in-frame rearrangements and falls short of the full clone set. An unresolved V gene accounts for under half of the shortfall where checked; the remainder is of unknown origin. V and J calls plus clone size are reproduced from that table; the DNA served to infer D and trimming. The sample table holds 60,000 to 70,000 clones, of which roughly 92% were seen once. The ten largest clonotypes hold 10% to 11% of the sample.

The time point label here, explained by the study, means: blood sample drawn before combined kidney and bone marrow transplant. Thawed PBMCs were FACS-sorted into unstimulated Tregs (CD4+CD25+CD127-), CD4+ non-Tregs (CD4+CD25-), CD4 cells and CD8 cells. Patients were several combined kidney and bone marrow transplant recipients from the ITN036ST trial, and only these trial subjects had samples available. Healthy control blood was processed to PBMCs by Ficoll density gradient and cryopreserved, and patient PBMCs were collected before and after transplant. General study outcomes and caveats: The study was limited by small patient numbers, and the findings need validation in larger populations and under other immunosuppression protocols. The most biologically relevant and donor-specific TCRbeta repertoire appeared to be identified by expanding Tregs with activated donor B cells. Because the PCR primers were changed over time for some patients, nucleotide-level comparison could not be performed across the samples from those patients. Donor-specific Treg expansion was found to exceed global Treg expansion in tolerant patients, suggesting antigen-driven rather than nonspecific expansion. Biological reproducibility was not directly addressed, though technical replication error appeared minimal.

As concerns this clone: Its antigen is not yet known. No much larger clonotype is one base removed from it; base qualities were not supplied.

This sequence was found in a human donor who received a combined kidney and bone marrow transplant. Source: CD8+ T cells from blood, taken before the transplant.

In nucleotides, the sequence is TGTGCCACCAGCGGGAGGGACGAAGCTTTCTTT. Translated, this gives CATSGRDEAFF. The chain is assembled from TRBV15 and TRBJ1-1, with TRBD1 tentatively as D gene (5 bases match). The CDR3 contains 11 residues, cysteine and phenylalanine counted. CDR3 DNA is the only sequence kept; it has 33 bases, read in frame from the first base. CDR1 and CDR2 (LNHNV, YYDKDF) derive from the germline V gene (reference sequence). Trimming at the junction amounts to 5 bases on V and 8 bases on J, and the germline ends lie 9 bases apart.